A single sample gave rise to the 15 T cell receptor beta chains below, sequenced in a study of cytomegalovirus exposure and HLA in healthy donors. It was with 60 Vbeta and 13 Jbeta primers that the PCR ran. Method: immunoSEQ multiplex PCR; TCRdb's copy keeps in-frame clones and lacks some. The sample lists some 190,000 clones, 75% to 85% occurring once. The specimen was PBMCs. These receptors were taken from a woman in her thirties in good health and CMV-seropositive.

The J gene is TRBJ1-3, the V gene TRBV28; D gene uncertain. Germline V gene data show CDR1 as MDHEN and CDR2 as SYDVKM. V lost 8 bases, J lost 0 bases, and 11 bases lay in between. The CDR3 loop spans 14 amino acids. CDR3 bases: TGTGCCAGCGTCGACGGGAGCTCTGGAAACACCATATATTTT. Translation: CASVDGSSGNTIYF.

The chain employs TRBV4-1 and TRBJ2-1, with TRBD1 matching over 9 bases. Germline values: CDR1 MGHRA, CDR2 YSYEKL. This CDR3 spans 15 amino acids. The junction had 11 bases not matched to a gene; V was cut back by 4 bases and J by 10 bases. The CDR3, as DNA: TGCGCCAGCAGCCGACCGGGACAGGGAGGTCAGGAGCAGTTCTTC. This sequence encodes CASSRPGQGGQEQFF.

This chain uses TRBV30 with TRBJ1-4; weak D call: TRBD1 (5 bases). Germline CDR1 and CDR2: GTSNPN and SVGIG (reference sequence). This CDR3 is 14 amino acids long. V lost 0 bases to trimming and J lost 11 bases, with 16 bases between them. The CDR3 loop reads CAWSVQIDRVKLFF. In nucleotides, the CDR3 is TGTGCCTGGAGTGTACAAATAGACAGAGTGAAACTGTTTTTT.

The chain uses TRBV7-6 and TRBJ2-7; perhaps TRBD1 as D (6 bases). This CDR3 is built from 16 residues. Trimming removed 2 bases at V and 5 bases at J, with 19 bases between. Germline values: CDR1 SGHVS, CDR2 FNYEAQ. In DNA, the CDR3 is TGTGCCAGCAGCTTAACCTCAGGGGTGTGGGGCGACGAGCAGTACTTC. Protein sequence: CASSLTSGVWGDEQYF. The complete variable domain, with remaining parts taken from reference TRBV7-6 and TRBJ2-7, reads GAGVSQSPRYKVTKRGQDVALRCDPISGHVSLYWYRQALGQGPEFLTYFNYEAQQDKSGLPNDRFSAERPEGSISTLTIQRTEQRDSAMYRCASSLTSGVWGDEQYFGPGTRLTVT.

This chain links TRBV6-5 with TRBJ2-5; 7 bases match TRBD1. CDR1 is MNHEY, CDR2 SVGAGI, per germline. The CDR3 has 12 amino acids. V shed 7 bases, J shed 7 bases, and the junction held 6 bases outside the gene matches. This CDR3 is CASKRTGGTQYF. The DNA of the CDR3 is TGTGCCAGCAAGAGGACAGGAGGGACCCAGTACTTC.

The chain links TRBV5-4 to TRBJ2-2, with D possibly matching TRBD2 (6 bases). The CDR3 spans 16 residues. Per germline, CDR1 SGHNT and CDR2 YYREEE (reference sequence). Trimming stripped 0 bases from V and 1 base from J, with 10 bases between. For the CDR3, the DNA is TGTGCCAGCAGCTTGGACGGGGGTAGGAACACCGGGGAGCTGTTTTTT. Amino acids: CASSLDGGRNTGELFF.

CDR3 DNA: TGTGCCAGCAGCGAACAAAACGGAAACACCATATATTTT. Translated, it gives CASSEQNGNTIYF. The chain joins TRBV7-2 to TRBJ1-3; D ambiguous. V was clipped by 5 bases and J by 4 bases, with 9 bases between them. The CDR3 covers 13 residues. The germline CDR1 and CDR2 sequences are SGHTA and FQGNSA.

This clone is a singleton in its sample. The CDR3 DNA is TGTGCCAGCAGCCGGACCCCGACAGGCCGGAACACTGAAGCTTTCTTT. It is translated as CASSRTPTGRNTEAFF. This chain uses TRBV11-3 with TRBJ1-1, with D perhaps TRBD1 (6 bases). The CDR3 runs to 16 residues. Looked up from germline, CDR1 is SGHNT and CDR2 is YENEEA. Trimming removed 5 bases from V and 1 base from J, with 17 bases in between.

The chain has TRBV28 and TRBJ1-5, with TRBD1 as a possible D gene (5 bases). Trimming took off 6 bases at V and 5 bases at J, with 11 bases between the two ends. This CDR3 has 13 residues. Germline lookup yields CDR1 MDHEN and CDR2 SYDVKM. The CDR3 is CASRRQRDQPQHF. The CDR3 DNA reads TGTGCCAGCAGGCGACAGCGAGATCAGCCCCAGCATTTT.

This chain links TRBV30 with TRBJ2-7, with 10 bases aligning to TRBD1. Germline values: CDR1 GTSNPN, CDR2 SVGIG (reference sequence). V dropped 1 base and J dropped 0; count of bases not matched to a gene: 18. The CDR3 is 20 amino acids. For the CDR3, the DNA is TGTGCCTGGAGTGACACCCGGGGACAGGGGCTATCGAGGAGCTCCTACGAGCAGTACTTC. It yields the protein CAWSDTRGQGLSRSSYEQYF. Together with reference TRBV30 and TRBJ2-7, the CDR3 gives the full variable domain: SQTIHQWPATLVQPVGSPLSLECTVEGTSNPNLYWYRQAAGRGLQLLFYSVGIGQISSEVPQNLSASRPQDRQFILSSKKLLLSDSGFYLCAWSDTRGQGLSRSSYEQYFGPGTRLTVT.

This chain links TRBV6-5 with TRBJ1-3; 9 bases agree with TRBD1. With 5 bases clipped from V and 6 bases from J, the junction kept 5 bases outside the gene matches. The CDR3 has 14 residues. Germline CDR1 and CDR2: MNHEY and SVGAGI. The CDR3 bases are TGTGCCAGCAGTGTTGGACAGGGGCTAAACACCATATATTTT. This translates into CASSVGQGLNTIYF.

The chain couples TRBV28 to TRBJ2-7; possible D gene TRBD1, 5 bases. The V end lost 2 bases, the J end lost 2 bases, and 16 bases lay between the germline ends. Germline CDR1 is MDHEN and CDR2 is SYDVKM. CDR3 size: 16 residues. CDR3 in DNA: TGTGCCAGCAGTTTAAGGTTAAGGGGTCGAACCTACGAGCAGTACTTC. Its protein product is CASSLRLRGRTYEQYF.

V usage is TRBV11-3 and J usage is TRBJ1-1, with D tentatively TRBD1 (6 bases). The CDR3 is 14 residues long. CDR1 is SGHNT, CDR2 YENEEA, per germline. V was cut by 5 bases and J by 3 bases, with 13 bases left in between. The CDR3 region is CASSLRDTYTEAFF. Written as DNA, the CDR3 is TGTGCCAGCAGCCTACGGGACACCTACACTGAAGCTTTCTTT.

The CDR3 loop is CASSERTGATDTQYF. CDR3 DNA sequence: TGTGCCAGCAGTGAAAGGACAGGGGCCACAGATACGCAGTATTTT. V usage is TRBV6-1 and J usage is TRBJ2-3, with 9 bases matching TRBD1. The V segment lost 2 bases and the J segment 2 bases; nucleotides outside the gene matches: 2. There are 15 residues in the CDR3. Germline-derived CDR1 and CDR2 are MNHNS and SASEGT.

V gene TRBV15 combines with J gene TRBJ1-4; D is uncertain. V was trimmed by 0 bases and J by 13 bases, leaving 21 bases between them. CDR1 and CDR2 (germline): LNHNV, YYDKDF (reference sequence). The CDR3 contains 16 residues. CDR3 DNA: TGTGCCACCAGCAGAGATTATAACAGTGGAATTGGGAGACTGTTTTTT. It translates to CATSRDYNSGIGRLFF.